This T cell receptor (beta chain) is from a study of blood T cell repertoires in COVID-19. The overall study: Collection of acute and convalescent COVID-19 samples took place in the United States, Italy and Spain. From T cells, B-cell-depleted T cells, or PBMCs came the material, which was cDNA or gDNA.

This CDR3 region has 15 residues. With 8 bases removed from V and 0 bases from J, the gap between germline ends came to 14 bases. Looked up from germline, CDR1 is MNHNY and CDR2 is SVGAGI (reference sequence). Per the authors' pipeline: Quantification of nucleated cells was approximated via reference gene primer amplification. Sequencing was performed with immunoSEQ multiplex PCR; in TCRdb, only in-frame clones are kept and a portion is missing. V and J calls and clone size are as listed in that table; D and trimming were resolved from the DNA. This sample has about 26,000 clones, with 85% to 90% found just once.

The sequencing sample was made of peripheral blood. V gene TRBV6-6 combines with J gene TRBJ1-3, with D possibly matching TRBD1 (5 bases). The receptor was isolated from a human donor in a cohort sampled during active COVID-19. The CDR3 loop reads CASDFGGGSGNTIYF. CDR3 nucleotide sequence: TGTGCCAGCGACTTCGGGGGGGGCTCTGGAAACACCATATATTTT.